Presented here are 21 T cell receptor beta chains from one specimen sequenced in a study of T cells in Graves' hyperthyroidism and ophthalmopathy. Amplified TCR beta CDR3 regions derived from RNA transcripts. First-round RT-PCR with HTBI primers amplified the TCR CDR3 region. TCRdb re-called the multiplex PCR reads through MiXCR, storing one row per CDR3 protein. The data hold 400,000 to 500,000 distinct CDR3 sequences, with approximately 15% observed a single time. The source material was blood. All receptors come from a man younger than 35 with Graves' ophthalmopathy.

Many counts were recorded for this clonotype. The V gene is TRBV7-6, the J gene TRBJ1-2; 7 nucleotides match TRBD1. The V gene's germline CDR1 is SGHVS and CDR2 FNYEAQ. V shed 8 bases, J shed 4 bases, and the junction held 10 bases outside the gene matches. The CDR3 is 14 amino acids. The CDR3 DNA sequence: TGTGCCAGCGCACCCCCGGGACAGCCCTATGGCTACACCTTC. Its protein product is CASAPPGQPYGYTF.

This chain joins TRBV19 and TRBJ1-5, with 7 bases identical to TRBD1. Per germline, CDR1 LNHDA and CDR2 SQIVND (reference sequence). The CDR3 is made up of 13 amino acids. Trimming cost V 7 bases and J 3 bases; bases outside gene matches: 3. Written as DNA, the CDR3 is TGTGCCAGTACCGGACAGGTCAATCAGCCCCAGCATTTT. It yields the protein CASTGQVNQPQHF.

There are a few counts of this clonotype. This sequence joins TRBV7-2 and TRBJ1-2; D remains ambiguous. V was pared by 1 base and J by 5 bases, with 5 bases between. There are 12 residues in the CDR3. Germline V gene sequence: CDR1 SGHTA, CDR2 FQGNSA. CDR3 bases: TGTGCCAGCAGCTTAGACACTTATGGCTACACCTTC. As protein: CASSLDTYGYTF.

This clonotype was picked up many times. The chain recombines TRBV6-1 with TRBJ2-1; D could derive from TRBD1 or TRBD2 (6 bases each). Trimming stripped 5 bases from V and 7 bases from J, with 21 bases between. The CDR3 runs 16 residues. Per germline, CDR1 MNHNS and CDR2 SASEGT. CDR3 region: CASSPRLHGGLNEQFF. DNA of the CDR3: TGTGCCAGCAGTCCCCGACTGCACGGGGGCCTAAATGAGCAGTTCTTC.

Ten or more counts support this clonotype. The CDR3 loop reads CASSFVAGTYNEQFF. DNA of the CDR3: TGTGCCAGCAGCTTCGTAGCGGGGACTTACAATGAGCAGTTCTTC. The V call is TRBV11-1, the J call TRBJ2-1; 8 nucleotides line up with TRBD2. The CDR3 loop spans 15 amino acids. Germline V gene lookup returns CDR1 SGHAT and CDR2 FQDESV (reference sequence). V shed 3 bases, J shed 4 bases, and the junction held 5 bases outside the gene matches.

This clonotype was counted a few times. The chain uses TRBV4-1 and TRBJ1-5; D not resolved. The CDR3 extends over 15 amino acids. Per the germline V gene, CDR1 is MGHRA and CDR2 is YSYEKL. Trimming took 2 bases from V and 3 from J, leaving 11 bases between them. The CDR3 protein is CASSQRLADNQPQHF. The CDR3 nucleotides are TGCGCCAGCAGCCAAAGACTGGCGGACAATCAGCCCCAGCATTTT.

This clonotype was detected ten times or more. The V call is TRBV11-3, the J call TRBJ2-7; D not resolved. This CDR3 is built from 14 residues. Germline V gene lookup returns CDR1 SGHNT and CDR2 YENEEA. The V and J ends lost 2 bases and 7 bases respectively, with 15 bases between them. CDR3 loop: CASSLSGSQYEQYF. The CDR3 bases are TGTGCCAGCAGCTTATCTGGGTCTCAATATGAGCAGTACTTC.

Ten or more counts support this clonotype. The chain is built from TRBV6-1 and TRBJ2-1; no definite D call. V gave up 6 bases and J gave up 4 bases, with 10 bases separating them. This CDR3 region has 13 residues. In germline, CDR1 is MNHNS, CDR2 SASEGT. Written as DNA, the CDR3 is TGTGCCAGCAGAGTCGTGAATTACAATGAGCAGTTCTTC. Translated, it gives CASRVVNYNEQFF.

This clonotype was observed at least ten times. This chain links TRBV7-9 with TRBJ2-7, with a weak D call TRBD1 (5 bases). Germline loops: CDR1 SEHNR, CDR2 FQNEAQ (reference sequence). The CDR3 has 14 amino acids. Trimming stripped 4 bases from V and 3 bases from J, with 13 bases between. The CDR3 is CASSSSTGFYEQYF. The CDR3 DNA reads as TGTGCCAGCAGCTCAAGCACAGGATTCTACGAGCAGTACTTC.

The genes are TRBV11-2 and TRBJ2-7; possibly TRBD2 for D (6 bases). Germline loops: CDR1 SGHAT, CDR2 FQNNGV. Trimming pared 2 bases from V and 6 bases from J, leaving 14 bases between. CDR3 length: 14 residues. Here the CDR3 DNA reads TGTGCCAGCAGCTTAAATCCCGGGACTTCCGAGCAGTACTTC. Translating gives CASSLNPGTSEQYF.

This clonotype showed up many times. This chain uses TRBV6-1 with TRBJ1-6; possible D gene TRBD1, 5 bases. V lost 6 bases, J lost 7 bases, and 13 bases lay in between. CDR3 length equals 14 residues. From germline, CDR1 is MNHNS and CDR2 SASEGT. CDR3 sequence (DNA): TGTGCCAGCAGAGACACCGGGGGGAATTCACCCCTCCACTTT. It specifies CASRDTGGNSPLHF.

This clonotype has at least ten counts. The chain links TRBV13 to TRBJ2-5, with D perhaps matching TRBD2 (6 bases). Looked up from germline, CDR1 is PRHDT and CDR2 is FYEKMQ (reference sequence). The V gene lost 4 bases and the J gene lost 3 bases, with 12 bases spanning the gap. The CDR3 length is 14 residues. CDR3 residues: CASSSSAGKETQYF. Written as DNA, the CDR3 is TGTGCCAGCAGCTCCTCCGCGGGGAAAGAGACCCAGTACTTC.

As to this clonotype: Given the absence of the conserved phenylalanine or tryptophan at the CDR3 end, a read error is likely. This chain links TRBV20-1 with TRBJ2-1; D is perhaps TRBD2 (6 bases). Germline V gives CDR1 DFQATT, CDR2 SNEGSKA (reference sequence). V was trimmed by 0 bases and J by 1 base, leaving 13 bases between them. The CDR3 consists of 16 residues. The CDR3 loop is CSAREMKGTSYNEQFC. In DNA form, the CDR3 reads TGCAGTGCTAGAGAAATGAAGGGGACTTCCTACAATGAGCAGTTCTGC.

The chain uses TRBV6-1 and TRBJ1-6; 7 nucleotides match TRBD1. This CDR3 has 13 amino acids. Unmatched junction bases numbered 3, after V lost 6 bases and J lost 7 bases. Per the germline V gene, CDR1 is MNHNS and CDR2 is SASEGT. DNA for the CDR3: TGTGCCAGCAGCTGGGACAGAAATTCACCCCTCCACTTT. Residues: CASSWDRNSPLHF.

This clonotype was recorded many times. The CDR3 nucleotides are TGCGCCAGCAGCTTGGCCTGGGGTACCGGGGAGCTGTTTTTT. This sequence encodes CASSLAWGTGELFF. The chain combines TRBV5-1 with TRBJ2-2, with unresolved D. This CDR3 contains 14 residues. Looked up from germline, CDR1 is SGHRS and CDR2 is YFSETQ. Trimming took off 0 bases at V and 5 bases at J, with 8 bases between the two ends. The full variable domain, rest sourced from reference TRBV5-1 and TRBJ2-2, is KAGVTQTPRYLIKTRGQQVTLSCSPISGHRSVSWYQQTPGQGLQFLFEYFSETQRNKGNFPGRFSGRQFSNSRSEMNVSTLELGDSALYLCASSLAWGTGELFFGEGSRLTVL.

There are many counts of this clonotype. The chain links TRBV12-3 or TRBV12-4 to TRBJ1-1; 7 bases line up with TRBD1. V lost 6 bases, J lost 7 bases, and 2 bases stayed unmatched. This CDR3 contains 11 residues. The CDR3 reads CASRYRGEAFF. The CDR3 coding sequence is TGTGCCAGCAGATACAGGGGTGAAGCTTTCTTT.

This clonotype was counted ten times or more. This CDR3 is CATSDPRDGRGETQYF. CDR3 sequence (DNA): TGTGCCACCAGTGATCCCAGGGACGGGAGGGGAGAGACCCAGTACTTC. The rearrangement joins TRBV24-1 to TRBJ2-5, with 8 bases that match TRBD2. The CDR3 totals 16 residues. The germline CDR1 and CDR2 sequences are KGHDR and SFDVKD. J was trimmed by 4 bases and V by 3 bases; bases with no gene match: 9.

This clonotype was recorded many times. This sequence joins TRBV6-1 and TRBJ2-7; maybe TRBD1 (6 bases). Between the trimmed V and J ends, which lost 5 bases and 1 base, there was a span of 9 bases. The CDR3 contains 13 residues. In germline, CDR1 is MNHNS, CDR2 SASEGT. CDR3 in amino acids: CASSMDRSYEQYF. In DNA, the CDR3 is TGTGCCAGCAGTATGGACAGATCCTACGAGCAGTACTTC.

In regard to this clonotype: This may be a read error: a much more frequent sequence differs by one nucleotide. The rearrangement joins TRBV6-1 to TRBJ1-1; 7 bases are shared with TRBD1. CDR1 is MNHNS, CDR2 SASEGT, per germline. This CDR3 has 14 amino acids. CDR3 sequence reads: CASSARDSNTKAFF. For the CDR3, the DNA is TGTGCCAGCAGTGCACGGGACAGTAACACTAAAGCTTTCTTT.

To note about this clonotype: A much larger clone is a single base away; this may be a read error. This chain links TRBV12-3 or TRBV12-4 with TRBJ2-6; TRBD2 aligns across 8 bases. The CDR3 spans 17 residues. The J segment lost 5 bases and the V segment lost 5 bases, leaving 11 bases of the junction unmatched. CDR3 amino acids: CASSRDGGDGWANVLTF. The CDR3 region has the DNA TGTGCCAGCAGTCGCGACGGGGGGGATGGTTGGGCCAACGTCCTGACTTTC.

The genes are TRBV2 and TRBJ2-5; 11 bases are shared with TRBD2. Trimming removed 4 bases from V and 5 bases from J; junction bases left unmatched: 9. Germline assignment: CDR1 SNHLY and CDR2 FYNNEI. CDR3 length equals 16 residues. Written as DNA, the CDR3 is TGTGCCAGCAGTGGGTCGGGACTAGCGGAGAAGGAGACCCAGTACTTC. Protein: CASSGSGLAEKETQYF.